This is a list of T cell receptor beta chains from one sample in a study of blood T cell repertoires in COVID-19. Only in-frame clones appear in the TCRdb table, and some are missing; sequencing was by immunoSEQ multiplex PCR. The sample consists of 400,000 to 450,000 clones, less than 95% of them appearing once. The sample was PBMCs or T cells enriched from blood (not recorded which). Receptors originate from a young man who had recovered from COVID-19. Each CDR3 is given with its conserved first and last residue. D genes are given only for firm matches. Only part of the rows carry a size: once, few, many, or a class if the clone is expanded.

TRBD1,.,TRBJ1-2,TRBV5-5,CASSLDWTGIDGYTF,TGTGCCAGCAGCTTGGACTGGACAGGGATCGACGGCTACACCTTC
TRBD2,.,TRBJ2-7,TRBV13,CASMFQGGYSLYEQYF,TGTGCCAGCATGTTTCAGGGAGGGTACTCTCTCTACGAGCAGTACTTC
.,.,TRBJ2-7,TRBV10-2,CASSEVRGAGEQYF,TGCGCCAGCAGTGAGGTTCGGGGGGCGGGAGAGCAGTACTTC
.,.,TRBJ1-1,TRBV29-1,CSVEEGDRTEAFF,TGCAGCGTTGAAGAGGGTGACAGGACTGAAGCTTTCTTT
TRBD2,.,TRBJ2-1,TRBV7-8,CASSLRLAESYNEQFF,TGTGCCAGCAGCTTAAGACTAGCGGAAAGTTACAATGAGCAGTTCTTC
.,few,TRBJ1-1,TRBV2,CASSESRGMNTEAFF,TGTGCCAGCAGTGAATCCCGAGGCATGAACACTGAAGCTTTCTTT
TRBD1,.,TRBJ1-1,TRBV7-3,CASSPTGGTEAFF,TGTGCCAGCAGCCCGACAGGGGGGACTGAAGCTTTCTTT
TRBD1,.,TRBJ1-2,TRBV2,CASSELGQGVEGYTF,TGTGCCAGCAGTGAACTGGGACAGGGGGTTGAGGGCTACACCTTC
.,.,TRBJ1-2,TRBV7-3,CASSLGAGYTF,TGTGCCAGCAGCTTAGGGGCTGGCTACACCTTC
.,once,TRBJ1-4,TRBV6-1,CASSDSTNEKLFF,TGTGCCAGCAGTGACAGTACCAATGAAAAACTGTTTTTT
.,.,TRBJ2-1,TRBV11-3,CASSLRGLIRNEQFF,TGTGCCAGCAGCCTCCGAGGGCTAATCCGGAATGAGCAGTTCTTC
.,.,TRBJ1-1,TRBV29-1,CSVEEDMFTEAFF,TGCAGCGTTGAAGAGGACATGTTCACTGAAGCTTTCTTT
.,.,TRBJ1-1,TRBV7-9,CASSLNGREAFF,TGTGCCAGCAGCTTAAATGGTCGGGAAGCTTTCTTT
.,.,TRBJ1-4,TRBV24-1,CATSDPNEKLFF,TGTGCCACCAGTGATCCGAATGAAAAACTGTTTTTT
.,.,TRBJ2-1,TRBV27,CASSFLEPGSEQFF,TGTGCCAGCAGTTTCCTGGAGCCCGGCAGTGAGCAGTTCTTC
.,.,TRBJ2-3,TRBV10-3,CAISEVYSTDTQYF,TGTGCCATCAGTGAGGTCTACAGCACAGATACGCAGTATTTT
.,.,TRBJ1-1,TRBV27,CASSPPYRDTEAFF,TGTGCCAGCAGTCCCCCGTACAGGGACACTGAAGCTTTCTTT
TRBD1,once,TRBJ1-6,TRBV4-1,CASSPADRLNSPLHF,TGCGCCAGCAGCCCGGCGGACAGGTTAAATTCACCCCTCCACTTT
.,.,TRBJ1-2,TRBV7-8,CASSLGGGYGYTF,TGTGCCAGCAGCTTAGGGGGGGGCTATGGCTACACCTTC
.,.,TRBJ1-6,TRBV15,CATSRGRNSPLHF,TGTGCCACCAGCAGGGGCAGAAATTCACCCCTCCACTTT
.,.,TRBJ2-7,TRBV7-9,CASGAILSYEQYF,TGTGCCAGCGGGGCTATCCTCTCCTACGAGCAGTACTTC
.,.,TRBJ1-1,TRBV29-1,CSVDTGMNTEAFF,TGCAGCGTTGACACGGGGATGAACACTGAAGCTTTCTTT
TRBD1,.,TRBJ1-6,TRBV2,CASRSKTGGNSPLHF,TGTGCCAGCAGGTCCAAGACAGGGGGGAATTCACCCCTCCACTTT
.,.,TRBJ2-2,TRBV2,CASKSGSNTGELFF,TGTGCCAGCAAGAGCGGATCGAACACCGGGGAGCTGTTTTTT
.,.,TRBJ2-2,TRBV4-1,CASSLDVTRELRELFF,TGCGCCAGCAGCCTTGATGTAACTCGGGAGCTCAGGGAGCTGTTTTTT
TRBD1,.,TRBJ1-1,TRBV7-9,CASTPPGQGNTEAFF,TGTGCCAGCACTCCTCCGGGACAGGGGAACACTGAAGCTTTCTTT
TRBD1,.,TRBJ1-6,TRBV5-5,CASSLETGWDSPLHF,TGTGCCAGCAGCTTAGAGACAGGGTGGGATTCACCCCTCCACTTT
.,.,TRBJ1-3,TRBV9,CASTFESGNTIYF,TGTGCCAGCACTTTTGAGTCTGGAAACACCATATATTTT
.,few,TRBJ1-5,TRBV28,CASSKSGFRQPQHF,TGTGCCAGCAGTAAGTCAGGGTTTCGTCAGCCCCAGCATTTT
.,.,TRBJ1-3,TRBV5-8,CASSLSVTSSGNTIYF,TGTGCCAGCAGCTTGTCGGTCACCTCCTCTGGAAACACCATATATTTT
.,.,TRBJ2-1,TRBV5-1,CASSLFSGEGNEQFF,TGCGCCAGCAGCTTGTTCTCGGGAGAAGGGAATGAGCAGTTCTTC